These T cell receptor beta chains were read from a single sample in a study of T cells of healthy individuals. TCRdb used MiXCR to reprocess the 5' RACE reads, holding one entry per CDR3 protein. The top ten hold around 4.5% of the sample, which has about 60,000 distinct CDR3 sequences, 15% to 20% seen once. The source is a human donor in good health. Each CDR3 is given with its conserved first and last residue. A D gene is named only where the DNA matches it firmly. Clone size is not always given. Where it is, it says once, few, many or a class for expanded clones.

j_call	cdr3_length	d_call	v_call	clone_size	cdr3_nt	cdr3_aa
TRBJ2-3	14	NA	TRBV20-1	NA	TGCAGTGCTAGACCAACCGTCGGCACAGATACGCAGTATTTT	CSARPTVGTDTQYF
TRBJ2-7	15	NA	TRBV29-1	few	TGCAGCGTTGTGGTAGCAGGGACCATCTCCTACGAGCAGTACTTC	CSVVVAGTISYEQYF
TRBJ2-1	12	NA	TRBV7-6	few	TGTGCCAGCAGTAAACATAGAAATGAGCAGTTCTTC	CASSKHRNEQFF
TRBJ2-1	13	NA	TRBV14	many	TGTGCCAGCAGCCACATCATGGGCAATGAGCAGTTCTTC	CASSHIMGNEQFF
TRBJ2-7	16	NA	TRBV5-1	NA	TGCGCCAGCAGCTCCCCCCCCGGCAGGGTGGGTTACGAGCAGTACTTC	CASSSPPGRVGYEQYF
TRBJ1-2	12	NA	TRBV3-1	many	TGTGCCAGCAGCCAAGGGACGGCTGGCTACACCTTC	CASSQGTAGYTF
TRBJ2-2	10	NA	TRBV5-1	NA	TGCGCCAGCCCCCCGCGGGAGCTGTTTTTT	CASPPRELFF
TRBJ2-5	15	NA	TRBV11-2	many	TGTGCCAGCAGCCGAACGGTGATGCCCAAAGAGACCCAGTACTTC	CASSRTVMPKETQYF
TRBJ2-3	15	NA	TRBV11-1	few	TGTGCCAGCAGCTCCCTACCGACTAGTGGGAATACGCAGTATTTT	CASSSLPTSGNTQYF
TRBJ1-1	13	NA	TRBV20-1	few	TGCAGTGCTAGAATGGGACCCAACACTGAAGCTTTCTTT	CSARMGPNTEAFF
TRBJ1-3	16	NA	TRBV12-3/TRBV12-4	NA	TGTGCCAGCCTGGTTGGGACACTCTTCTCTGGAAACACCATATATTTT	CASLVGTLFSGNTIYF
TRBJ2-5	15	NA	TRBV27	few	TGTGCCAGCAGTTTGGCGGGGTACCCTCCAGAGACCCAGTACTTC	CASSLAGYPPETQYF
TRBJ2-1	16	TRBD2	TRBV4-2	many	TGTGCCAGCAGCCAAGTTGGACTAGCGGGACGGGGTGAGCAGTTCTTC	CASSQVGLAGRGEQFF
TRBJ2-1	15	TRBD2	TRBV12-3/TRBV12-4	NA	TGTGCCAGCATCCCAGGGACTAGCGGAAACAATGAGCAGTTCTTC	CASIPGTSGNNEQFF
TRBJ1-4	15	NA	TRBV6-1	many	TGTGCCAGCAGGGGGGACCTCGCCGCCGTAGAAAAACTGTTTTTT	CASRGDLAAVEKLFF
TRBJ1-2	12	NA	TRBV20-1	many	TGCAGTGCTCAGGGAACAGACTATGGCTACACCTTC	CSAQGTDYGYTF
TRBJ1-2	12	NA	TRBV10-2	many	TGCGCCAGCTCTCTCGAAAGCTATGGCTACACCTTC	CASSLESYGYTF
TRBJ1-6	13	NA	TRBV28	few	TGTGCCAGCAGTTTGGGGATATTGTCACCCCTCCACTTT	CASSLGILSPLHF
TRBJ2-1	15	TRBD2	TRBV14	many	TGTGCCAGCAGCCACCCCCCGGGACTAGCCAATGAGCAGTTCTTC	CASSHPPGLANEQFF
TRBJ2-1	15	NA	TRBV19	NA	TGTGCCAGTAGTAGGGGCAGAGCGGCTTGGAATGAGCAGTTCTTC	CASSRGRAAWNEQFF
TRBJ2-1	18	NA	TRBV20-1	NA	TGCAGTGCTAGAGGGGCGTTGTTTCGGAGCGGCTCCTACAATGAGCAGTTCTTC	CSARGALFRSGSYNEQFF
TRBJ2-2	12	NA	TRBV24-1	few	TGTGCCACCAGTGATTTTGCAGGGCAGCTGTTTTTT	CATSDFAGQLFF
TRBJ2-1	13	NA	TRBV28	NA	TGTGCCAGCAGACCTCCGCCTTACAATGAGCAGTTCTTC	CASRPPPYNEQFF
TRBJ1-5	13	TRBD1	TRBV7-9	few	TGTGCCAGCAGCCTAGACAGGGGTGCGGCCCAGCATTTT	CASSLDRGAAQHF
TRBJ2-3	16	TRBD1	TRBV6-4	medium-sized	TGTGCCAGCAGTGAAGAGGTGACAGGGGGCACAGATACGCAGTATTTT	CASSEEVTGGTDTQYF
TRBJ2-7	16	TRBD2	TRBV7-6	few	TGTGCCAGCAGTCCTCCCAGCGGGACCCGCTCCTACGAGCAGTACTTC	CASSPPSGTRSYEQYF
TRBJ2-1	17	NA	TRBV4-2	many	TGTGCCAGCAGCCAAGAATCCGTCTTCGAGTCCTACAATGAGCAGTTCTTC	CASSQESVFESYNEQFF
TRBJ2-5	15	NA	TRBV7-9	NA	TGTGCCAGCAGCTTAGGAACAGGGTTTGTAGAGACCCAGTACTTC	CASSLGTGFVETQYF
TRBJ2-1	14	TRBD2	TRBV7-8	NA	TGTGCCAGCAAGATTAGCGGGAAGTACAATGAGCAGTTCTTC	CASKISGKYNEQFF
TRBJ2-7	13	TRBD1	TRBV2	NA	TGTGCCAGCACTCAGGACAGGTTTGAGGAGCAGTACTTC	CASTQDRFEEQYF